A single T cell receptor beta chain is shown here with its context. Deletions cut 4 bases from V and 0 bases from J, with 12 bases between. Germline V CDR1 and CDR2: ENHRY, SYGVKD. This CDR3 region has 16 residues. The source of the sample is a study of shared clonotypes between healthy human individuals. Genomic DNA of every subset was divided equally among multiple immunoSEQ plates. Sequencing was performed with immunoSEQ multiplex PCR; in TCRdb, only in-frame clones are kept and a portion is missing. The sample has about 640,000 clones, about three quarters seen once. The clonotype comes from a young woman in good health. Source material: memory CD4+ T cells sorted from blood. Described subset: CD45RA-negative fraction. The J gene is TRBJ2-2, the V gene TRBV10-3; D perhaps matches TRBD1 (5 bases). The DNA for the CDR3 is TGTGCCATCAGTGGGGCGACAGATCCGAACACCGGGGAGCTGTTTTTT. It translates to CAISGATDPNTGELFF.